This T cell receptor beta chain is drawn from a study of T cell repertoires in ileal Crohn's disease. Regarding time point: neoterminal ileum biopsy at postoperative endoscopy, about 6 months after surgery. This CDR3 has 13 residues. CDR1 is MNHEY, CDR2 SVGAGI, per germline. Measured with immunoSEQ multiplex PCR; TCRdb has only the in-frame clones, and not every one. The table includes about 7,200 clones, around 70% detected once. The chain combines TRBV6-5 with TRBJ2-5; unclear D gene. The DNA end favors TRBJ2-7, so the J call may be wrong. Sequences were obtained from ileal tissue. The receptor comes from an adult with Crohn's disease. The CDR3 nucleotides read TGTGCCAGCAGTTACAGGGACTCCTACGAGCAGTACTTC. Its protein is CASSYRDSYEQYF.